The next 24 T cell receptor beta chains were all read from a single sample in a study of neurological immune-mediated disorders. Each CDR3 protein gets one entry after TCRdb re-called the 5' RACE reads with MiXCR. Of 28,000 or so distinct CDR3 sequences listed, roughly 12% were seen once; the top ten hold 7.8%. Sequencing was performed on PBMCs. The origin of the receptors is a man aged 60-69 years in good health.

With regard to this clonotype: This may be a read error, as it is one base from a much larger clone. The genes are TRBV20-1 and TRBJ1-1; a possible D gene is TRBD1 (6 bases). Trimming stripped 6 bases from V and 3 bases from J, with 17 bases between. The CDR3 is 14 residues long. The germline V gene has CDR1 DFQATT and CDR2 SNEGSKA (reference sequence). The CDR3 region has the DNA TGCAGTGCCATCCGAGGGGGGGAGGACACTGAAGCTTTCTTT. Translating it yields CSAIRGGEDTEAFF.

As for this clonotype: This sequence may be a read error, since a much larger clone differs from it by one base. The chain is built from TRBV11-2 and TRBJ2-1; 12 positions match TRBD2. Germline V gene data show CDR1 as SGHAT and CDR2 as FQNNGV. With V trimmed by 1 base and J by 9 bases, 4 bases remained unmatched. The CDR3 has 15 residues. CDR3 sequence (DNA): TGTGCCAGCAGCTTAGGGACTAGCGGGATCGGTGAGCAGTTCTTC. The encoded protein is CASSLGTSGIGEQFF.

This chain links TRBV5-1 with TRBJ1-1, with a tentative D call TRBD1 (6 bases). Germline CDR1 is SGHRS and CDR2 is YFSETQ. The CDR3 is made up of 14 amino acids. The V end was cut by 5 bases, the J end by 0 bases, with 11 bases between. The CDR3 DNA sequence: TGCGCCAGCAGGCCTAGGGGGTTGAACACTGAAGCTTTCTTT. It yields the protein CASRPRGLNTEAFF.

The chain has TRBV15 and TRBJ1-6; TRBD1 is a possible D gene (6 bases). The germline CDR1 and CDR2 sequences are LNHNV and YYDKDF (reference sequence). The CDR3 covers 18 residues. Deletions cut 1 base from V and 2 bases from J, with 15 bases between. The CDR3 reads CATSRGGRGTPYNSPLHF. The CDR3 DNA sequence: TGTGCCACCAGCAGAGGGGGGCGGGGGACGCCCTATAATTCACCCCTCCACTTT.

At least ten counts were recorded for this clonotype. The chain has TRBV5-1 and TRBJ2-7, with a tentative D call TRBD1 (5 bases). V lost 0 bases and J 6 bases, leaving 13 bases between the germline ends. This CDR3 has 14 residues. Germline CDR1 is SGHRS and CDR2 is YFSETQ. The CDR3 DNA reads TGCGCCAGCAGCTTGGCCCTGGACACCGGCGAGCAGTACTTC. Encoded protein: CASSLALDTGEQYF.

The CDR3: CASSLGDSRPTQYF. The DNA of the CDR3 is TGTGCCAGCAGCTTGGGGGACTCACGGCCCACGCAGTATTTT. V usage is TRBV5-5 and J usage is TRBJ2-3; a weak D match, TRBD2 (6 bases). The CDR3 has 14 amino acids. V gave up 0 bases and J gave up 9 bases, with 14 bases separating them. Germline lookup yields CDR1 SGHKS and CDR2 YYEKEE (reference sequence). The whole variable domain, filled in from reference TRBV5-5 and TRBJ2-3, reads DAGVTQSPTHLIKTRGQQVTLRCSPISGHKSVSWYQQVLGQGPQFIFQYYEKEERGRGNFPDRFSARQFPNYSSELNVNALLLGDSALYLCASSLGDSRPTQYFGPGTRLTVL.

This clonotype was seen at least ten times. The chain links TRBV5-1 to TRBJ2-7; TRBD2 matches at 10 bases. The CDR3 is 18 residues long. The ends lost 0 bases at V and 5 bases at J; junction bases unmatched: 14. Germline CDR1 is SGHRS and CDR2 is YFSETQ. This chain's CDR3 is CASSLAIGSSGSWNEQYF. CDR3 nucleotides: TGCGCCAGCAGCTTGGCCATAGGGTCTAGCGGGAGTTGGAACGAGCAGTACTTC.

This clonotype was recorded at least ten times. The chain links TRBV6-6 to TRBJ1-2; D is unclear. Between the trimmed V and J ends, which lost 0 bases and 8 bases, there was a span of 10 bases. Germline values: CDR1 MNHNY, CDR2 SVGAGI (reference sequence). The length of the CDR3 is 13 residues. CDR3 nucleotides: TGTGCCAGCAGTTACTCCCCCGGGCGCGGCTACACCTTC. Translated: CASSYSPGRGYTF.

As concerns this clonotype: A read error may produce the germline difference seen at one junction end. The chain employs TRBV4-3 and TRBJ2-3; D possibly corresponds to TRBD1 (6 bases). The germline gives CDR1 LGHNA, CDR2 YSLEER. This CDR3 has 16 residues. The CDR3 DNA reads TGCGCCAGCAGACAAGACAGGCTATCTTCTAGGGATACACAGTATTTT. It encodes CASRQDRLSSRDTQYF.

The table lists this clonotype with many counts. This chain connects TRBV28 to TRBJ2-7; possible D gene TRBD2, 6 bases. The CDR3 extends over 15 amino acids. The V and J ends lost 3 bases and 7 bases respectively, with 19 bases between them. In germline, CDR1 is MDHEN, CDR2 SYDVKM. The DNA of the CDR3 is TGTGCCAGCAGTTTTGTTGACTTACGGGAGAGTGAGCAGTACTTC. Residues: CASSFVDLRESEQYF.

In its sample, this clonotype was seen many times. The CDR3 protein is CASSLSPGAMNTEAFF. The CDR3 DNA reads as TGTGCCAGCAGCTTATCACCGGGGGCTATGAACACTGAAGCTTTCTTT. V gene TRBV11-2 combines with J gene TRBJ1-1; D is possibly TRBD1 (6 bases). V gave up 2 bases and J gave up 0 bases, with 13 bases separating them. The CDR3 has 16 residues. Per the germline V gene, CDR1 is SGHAT and CDR2 is FQNNGV.

There are many counts of this clonotype. The genes are TRBV5-6 and TRBJ2-3; D is uncertain. Per germline, CDR1 SGHDT and CDR2 YYEEEE. V lost 2 bases and J 5 bases, leaving 3 bases between the germline ends. The CDR3 contains 11 residues. CDR3 loop: CASSLGDTQYF. The DNA for the CDR3 is TGTGCCAGCAGCTTAGGAGATACGCAGTATTTT.

Ten or more counts support this clonotype. CDR3 coding DNA: TGCAGTGCTAGAGTTCTAGCGCAGAACACCGGGGAGCTGTTTTTT. This codes for CSARVLAQNTGELFF. The chain links TRBV20-1 to TRBJ2-2; the D gene is possibly TRBD2 (6 bases). V lost 1 base and J lost 1, with 10 bases in between. The CDR3 runs to 15 residues. In germline, CDR1 is DFQATT, CDR2 SNEGSKA (reference sequence).

This clonotype appeared a few times. This rearrangement joins TRBV12-3 or TRBV12-4 to TRBJ1-5; 9 nucleotides match TRBD1. The CDR3 extends over 15 amino acids. The J segment lost 3 bases and the V segment lost 3 bases, leaving 3 bases of the junction unmatched. CDR3: CASSFGQGYNQPQHF. The CDR3 DNA reads TGTGCCAGCAGTTTCGGACAGGGGTACAATCAGCCCCAGCATTTT.

This clonotype was counted ten times or more. The chain carries TRBV7-2 and TRBJ2-5; the match to TRBD1 covers 9 bases. Germline CDR1 is SGHTA and CDR2 is FQGNSA. This CDR3 comprises 15 residues. After removal of 5 bases from V and 4 bases from J, the junction contained 8 bases not matched to a gene. The CDR3 DNA follows: TGTGCCAGCAGCCTGTCGACAGGGGGGGCAGAGACCCAGTACTTC. Residues: CASSLSTGGAETQYF.

This clonotype came up many times. The chain uses TRBV6-5 and TRBJ2-1, with 9 bases lining up with TRBD1. CDR1 and CDR2 from the germline V gene are MNHEY and SVGAGI. Losses at the gene ends were 6 bases for V and 0 bases for J; bases not matched to a gene: 9. The CDR3 has 17 residues. CDR3 in amino acids: CASRGTGTESSYNEQFF. As DNA, the CDR3 is TGTGCCAGCAGAGGGACAGGGACTGAGAGCTCCTACAATGAGCAGTTCTTC.

This clonotype showed up many times. This sequence joins TRBV28 and TRBJ2-1; unclear D gene. Trimming left V 2 bases short and J 2 bases short, with 10 bases between. The CDR3 has 15 amino acids. CDR1 and CDR2 (germline): MDHEN, SYDVKM. Here the CDR3 reads CASSLSRSPYNEQFF. DNA of the CDR3: TGTGCCAGCAGTTTAAGTCGTAGTCCCTACAATGAGCAGTTCTTC. Looking up the rest from reference TRBV28 and TRBJ2-1 gives the full variable domain: DVKVTQSSRYLVKRTGEKVFLECVQDMDHENMFWYRQDPGLGLRLIYFSYDVKMKEKGDIPEGYSVSREKKERFSLILESASTNQTSMYLCASSLSRSPYNEQFFGPGTRLTVL.

In its sample, this clonotype was seen many times. The chain combines TRBV5-1 with TRBJ2-7, with a tentative D call TRBD1 (5 bases). This CDR3 comprises 15 residues. Germline CDR1 reads SGHRS; CDR2 reads YFSETQ. The V and J ends lost 0 bases and 6 bases respectively, with 16 bases between them. CDR3 loop: CASSLEQGGHPEQYF. CDR3 sequence (DNA): TGCGCCAGCAGCTTGGAGCAGGGTGGGCACCCCGAGCAGTACTTC.

By frequency in the sample, this clonotype is medium-sized (0.01 to 0.1%). The J gene is TRBJ2-7, the V gene TRBV20-1; D assignment may be TRBD1 or TRBD2 (6 bases each). Germline values: CDR1 DFQATT, CDR2 SNEGSKA (reference sequence). Trimming removed 0 bases from V and 2 bases from J, with 17 bases in between. CDR3 length: 16 residues. The CDR3 DNA follows: TGCAGTGCTAGAGATCGGAGGGCAGGGGCCCCCTACGAGCAGTACTTC. Protein product: CSARDRRAGAPYEQYF.

This clonotype is medium-sized by share. The rearrangement uses TRBV7-2 and TRBJ1-4; 8 positions agree with TRBD1. Unmatched junction bases numbered 5, after V lost 5 bases and J lost 6 bases. Per germline, CDR1 SGHTA and CDR2 FQGNSA. This CDR3 has 14 residues. DNA of the CDR3: TGTGCCAGCAGCCCCGGGACAGGTTATGAAAAACTGTTTTTT. This translates into CASSPGTGYEKLFF.

This clonotype occurred many times. The chain uses TRBV25-1 and TRBJ1-1; D unclear. Germline CDR1 MGHDK, CDR2 SYGVNS. This CDR3 has 13 residues. Trimming removed 2 bases from V and 1 base from J, with 5 bases in between. The CDR3 nucleotides are TGTGCCAGCAGTGAAACCGAGAACACTGAAGCTTTCTTT. Protein: CASSETENTEAFF. Full variable domain (outside the CDR3, taken from reference TRBV25-1 and TRBJ1-1): EADIYQTPRYLVIGTGKKITLECSQTMGHDKMYWYQQDPGMELHLIHYSYGVNSTEKGDLSSESTVSRIRTEHFPLTLESARPSHTSQYLCASSETENTEAFFGQGTRLTVV.

This clonotype appeared many times. The V gene is TRBV3-1, the J gene TRBJ1-1; D possibly corresponds to TRBD1 (5 bases). Trimming took 2 bases from V and 2 from J, leaving 9 bases between them. This CDR3 is 14 amino acids long. Germline V gene lookup returns CDR1 LGHDT and CDR2 YNNKEL (reference sequence). This CDR3 is CASSQHRRNTEAFF. The CDR3 coding sequence is TGTGCCAGCAGCCAACACAGGAGAAACACTGAAGCTTTCTTT.

This clonotype was found many times. The gene calls are TRBV5-4 and TRBJ1-2, with D perhaps TRBD1 (6 bases). V dropped 5 bases and J dropped 6 bases, with 17 bases sitting between them. This CDR3 has 14 amino acids. CDR1 SGHNT and CDR2 YYREEE come from the germline V gene (reference sequence). The CDR3 DNA reads TGTGCCAGCAGACCTGGACAGCTCCCTGATGGCTACACCTTC. Translated, it gives CASRPGQLPDGYTF.

This clonotype was recorded many times. The J gene is TRBJ2-3, the V gene TRBV7-2; 10 bases are a match to TRBD1. The CDR3 is 15 residues long. The V and J ends lost 7 bases and 4 bases, in that order; junction bases with no gene match: 8. Germline CDR1 reads SGHTA; CDR2 reads FQGNSA. As DNA, the CDR3 is TGTGCCAGCACCCGGGACAGGGGAGGAGCAGATACGCAGTATTTT. It specifies CASTRDRGGADTQYF.